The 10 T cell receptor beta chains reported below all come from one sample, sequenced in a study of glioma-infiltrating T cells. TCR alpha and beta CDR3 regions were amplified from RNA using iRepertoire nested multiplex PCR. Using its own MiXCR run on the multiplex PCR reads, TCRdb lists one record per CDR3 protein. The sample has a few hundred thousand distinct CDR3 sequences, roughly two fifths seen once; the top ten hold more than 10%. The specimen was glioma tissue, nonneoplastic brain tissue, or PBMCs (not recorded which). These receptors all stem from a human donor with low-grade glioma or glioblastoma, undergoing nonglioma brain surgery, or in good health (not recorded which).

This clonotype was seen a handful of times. CDR3 nucleotides: TGTGCCAGCAGAAGGGGACTAGCGGGCGCCCAAGAGACCCAGTACTTC. Translating it yields CASRRGLAGAQETQYF. The chain uses TRBV6-2 or TRBV6-3 and TRBJ2-5; 12 bases align to TRBD2. This CDR3 has 16 residues. The trim removed 6 bases at V and 1 base at J, leaving 6 bases unmatched. Per germline, CDR1 MNHEY and CDR2 SVGEGT.

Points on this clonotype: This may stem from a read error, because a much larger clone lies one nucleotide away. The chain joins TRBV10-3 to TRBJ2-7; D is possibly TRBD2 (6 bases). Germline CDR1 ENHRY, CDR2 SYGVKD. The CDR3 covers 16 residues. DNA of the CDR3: TGTGCCAGCAGTTCCCACTGGGGGGAATCCCTCAATGAGCAGTACTTC. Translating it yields CASSSHWGESLNEQYF.

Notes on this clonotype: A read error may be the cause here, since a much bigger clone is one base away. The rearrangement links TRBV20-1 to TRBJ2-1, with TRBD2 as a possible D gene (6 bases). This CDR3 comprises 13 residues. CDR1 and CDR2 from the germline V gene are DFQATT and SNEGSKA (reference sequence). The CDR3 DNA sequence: TGCAGTGCCCCGTCGGGGGTCCACAATGAGCAGCTCTTC. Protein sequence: CSAPSGVHNEQLF.

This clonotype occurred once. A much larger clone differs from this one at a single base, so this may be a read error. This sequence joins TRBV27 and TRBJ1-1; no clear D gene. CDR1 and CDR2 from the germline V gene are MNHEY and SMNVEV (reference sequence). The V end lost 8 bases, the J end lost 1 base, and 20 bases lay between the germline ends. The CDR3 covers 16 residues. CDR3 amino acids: CASHRTGIGRNTEAFF. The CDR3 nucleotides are TGTGCCAGCCATCGGACTGGAATAGGAAGGAACACTGAAGCTTTCTTT.

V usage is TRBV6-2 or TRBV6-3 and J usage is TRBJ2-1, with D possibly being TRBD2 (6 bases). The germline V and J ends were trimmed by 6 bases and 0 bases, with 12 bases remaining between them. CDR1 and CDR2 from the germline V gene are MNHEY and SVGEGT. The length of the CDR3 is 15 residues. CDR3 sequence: CASSPKTSSYNEQFF. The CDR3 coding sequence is TGTGCCAGCAGCCCCAAGACTAGCTCCTACAATGAGCAGTTCTTC.

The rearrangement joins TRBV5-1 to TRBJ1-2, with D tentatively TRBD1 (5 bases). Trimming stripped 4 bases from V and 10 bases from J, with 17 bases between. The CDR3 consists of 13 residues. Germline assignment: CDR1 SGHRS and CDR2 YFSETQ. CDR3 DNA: TGCGCCAGCAGCGGGCAGGGTATTGGAGACTACACCTTC. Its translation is CASSGQGIGDYTF.

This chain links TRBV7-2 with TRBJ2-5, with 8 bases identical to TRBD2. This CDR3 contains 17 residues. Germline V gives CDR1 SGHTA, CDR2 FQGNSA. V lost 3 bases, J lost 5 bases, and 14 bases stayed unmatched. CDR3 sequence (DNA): TGTGCCAGCAGCTTTCGCGGGAGGCCCTATCTCGGGGAGACCCAGTACTTC. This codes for CASSFRGRPYLGETQYF.

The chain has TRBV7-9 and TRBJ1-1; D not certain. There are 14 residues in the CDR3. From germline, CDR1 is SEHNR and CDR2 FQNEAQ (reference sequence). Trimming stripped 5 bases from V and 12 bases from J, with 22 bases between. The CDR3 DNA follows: TGTGCCAGCAGCCCGGAAAGTAGGAACACTAAAACTTTCTTT. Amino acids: CASSPESRNTKTFF.

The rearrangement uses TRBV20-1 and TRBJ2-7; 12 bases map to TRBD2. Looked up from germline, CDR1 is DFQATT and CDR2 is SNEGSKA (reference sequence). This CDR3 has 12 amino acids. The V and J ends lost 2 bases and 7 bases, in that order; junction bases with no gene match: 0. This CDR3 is CSARLAGGEQYF. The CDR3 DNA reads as TGCAGTGCTAGACTAGCGGGAGGGGAGCAGTACTTC.

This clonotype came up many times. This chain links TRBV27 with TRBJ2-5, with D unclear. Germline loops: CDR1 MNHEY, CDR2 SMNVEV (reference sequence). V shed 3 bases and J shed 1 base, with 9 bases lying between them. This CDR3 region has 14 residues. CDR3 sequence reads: CASSLKGIQETQYF. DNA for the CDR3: TGTGCCAGCAGTTTGAAGGGTATCCAAGAGACCCAGTACTTC.